This is a list of T cell receptor beta chains from one sample in a study of Ad26.COV2.S vaccination and SARS-CoV-2 variants. Assay: immunoSEQ multiplex PCR; the TCRdb copy retains only in-frame clones and omits some. The sample has some 520,000 clones; roughly 87% are singletons. Sequencing used peripheral blood, obtained in a trial of Ad26.COV2.S vaccine versus placebo. Receptors were obtained from a person between 18 and 59 years old who received the Ad26.COV2.S COVID-19 vaccine or a placebo. CDR3s include the opening cysteine and the closing phenylalanine or tryptophan. Each record gives: clone size, J gene, V gene, D gene, CDR3 protein, CDR3 DNA. The D gene is left open where the match is weak. Size is stated for part of the rows, as once, few or many counts, or as a class when the clone is expanded.

.	TRBJ1-2	TRBV12-5	.	CASGGGYGYTF	TGTGCTAGTGGTGGAGGGTACGGCTACACCTTC
once	TRBJ2-3	TRBV5-1	TRBD2	CASSGPSGHLTDTQYF	TGCGCCAGCAGCGGCCCTAGCGGCCATCTCACAGATACGCAGTATTTT
many	TRBJ1-5	TRBV6-7	.	CASSYGGLNQPQHF	TGTGCCAGCAGTTACGGGGGGCTCAATCAGCCCCAGCATTTT
once	TRBJ1-5	TRBV5-4	.	CASSPDPRGNQPQHF	TGTGCCAGCAGCCCGGACCCCAGGGGCAATCAGCCCCAGCATTTT
.	TRBJ1-5	TRBV28	TRBD1	CASSYTTGRLGQPQHF	TGTGCCAGCAGTTACACGACAGGGAGGTTAGGACAGCCCCAGCATTTT
few	TRBJ1-1	TRBV24-1	TRBD1	CATSDSGTGGPEAFF	TGTGCCACCAGTGATTCCGGGACAGGGGGCCCTGAAGCTTTCTTT
few	TRBJ2-7	TRBV5-6	TRBD2	CASSETGTSGHSYEQYF	TGTGCCAGCAGCGAGACCGGGACTAGCGGCCACTCCTACGAGCAGTACTTC
.	TRBJ1-4	TRBV19	.	CASRWTGVGEKLFF	TGTGCCAGTAGGTGGACTGGGGTAGGAGAAAAACTGTTTTTT
.	TRBJ2-2	TRBV9	.	CASSVGRLNTGELFF	TGTGCCAGCAGCGTAGGCAGGTTGAACACCGGGGAGCTGTTTTTT
.	TRBJ2-1	TRBV15	TRBD2	CATSGGLDGREQFF	TGTGCCACCAGCGGCGGACTAGATGGGCGTGAGCAGTTCTTC
.	TRBJ2-1	TRBV4-3	.	CASSLDGYEGEQFF	TGCGCCAGCAGCCTCGATGGGTACGAGGGTGAGCAGTTCTTC
.	TRBJ1-2	TRBV11-2	.	CASSLGTRTAYGYTF	TGTGCCAGCAGCTTAGGGACGCGGACAGCTTATGGCTACACCTTC
.	TRBJ2-5	TRBV19	TRBD2	CASSTHLPGLAGGASETQYF	TGTGCCAGTAGTACCCACCTCCCGGGACTAGCGGGAGGGGCCTCAGAGACCCAGTACTTC
.	TRBJ2-2	TRBV28	TRBD1	CAIRDRTNTGELFF	TGTGCCATCAGGGACAGGACGAACACCGGGGAGCTGTTTTTT
.	TRBJ1-2	TRBV4-2	.	CASSQVGGQSQYGYTF	TGTGCCAGCAGCCAAGTGGGTGGCCAGTCCCAGTATGGCTACACCTTC
.	TRBJ2-5	TRBV3-1/TRBV3-2	TRBD2	CASSQNGGRRETQYF	TGTGCCAGCAGCCAGAACGGCGGGAGACGAGAGACCCAGTACTTC
.	TRBJ1-5	TRBV6-5	.	CASSGPNQPQHF	TGTGCCAGCAGCGGACCTAATCAGCCCCAGCATTTT
.	TRBJ1-1	TRBV3-1/TRBV3-2	.	CASSLKPNTVFFF	TGTGCCAGCAGCCTTAAACCCAACACAGTGTTTTTCTTT
.	TRBJ1-1	TRBV10-3	.	CAISESRANTEAFF	TGTGCCATCAGTGAGTCGAGAGCGAACACTGAAGCTTTCTTT
once	TRBJ1-3	TRBV6-5	.	CASGYTGGNTIYF	TGTGCCAGCGGATACACAGGTGGAAACACCATATATTTT
.	TRBJ2-7	TRBV28	TRBD2	CASRSGLARSYEQYF	TGTGCCAGCAGGTCGGGACTAGCAAGATCCTACGAGCAGTACTTC
.	TRBJ2-7	TRBV5-1	TRBD1	CASSPGQTGDEQYF	TGCGCCAGCAGCCCGGGACAGACCGGGGACGAGCAGTACTTC
.	TRBJ1-1	TRBV19	TRBD1	CASSHSGTGPFEAFF	TGTGCCAGTAGTCATTCCGGGACAGGCCCCTTTGAAGCTTTCTTT
.	TRBJ2-5	TRBV7-8	.	CASSLGLERRETQYF	TGTGCCAGCAGCTTAGGATTGGAGCGAAGGGAGACCCAGTACTTC
.	TRBJ2-7	TRBV3-1/TRBV3-2	TRBD1	CASSPGQGYGEQYF	TGTGCCAGCAGCCCGGGACAGGGTTACGGCGAGCAGTACTTC
.	TRBJ1-5	TRBV6-5	.	CASSPRRYQPQHF	TGTGCCAGCAGCCCACGCCGATATCAGCCCCAGCATTTT
.	TRBJ1-1	TRBV5-1	.	CASIGSGGTEAFF	TGCGCCAGCATCGGTTCGGGGGGCACTGAAGCTTTCTTT
.	TRBJ2-1	TRBV5-5	.	CASSLSLYNEQFF	TGTGCCAGCAGCTTGAGCTTATACAATGAGCAGTTCTTC
once	TRBJ1-1	TRBV27	.	CASKQSAGNTEAFF	TGTGCCAGCAAGCAGTCCGCAGGGAACACTGAAGCTTTCTTT
.	TRBJ2-1	TRBV7-9	TRBD2	CASSSSGASNEQFF	TGTGCCAGCAGCTCAAGCGGGGCCTCAAATGAGCAGTTCTTC
.	TRBJ2-1	TRBV21-1	.	CASSKDPGYNEQFF	TGTGCCAGCAGCAAAGATCCCGGCTACAATGAGCAGTTCTTC
.	TRBJ2-3	TRBV5-1	TRBD2	CASTLAGHSTDTQYF	TGCGCCAGCACCCTAGCGGGACACAGCACAGATACGCAGTATTTT
once	TRBJ2-5	TRBV30	.	CAWSVQQETQYF	TGTGCCTGGAGTGTACAACAAGAGACCCAGTACTTC
.	TRBJ1-2	TRBV18	.	CASSPDSAPYGYTF	TGTGCCAGCTCACCGGACTCGGCCCCCTATGGCTACACCTTC
.	TRBJ1-5	TRBV30	.	CAWSVQGTEPQHF	TGTGCCTGGAGTGTCCAGGGCACGGAGCCCCAGCATTTT
.	TRBJ1-2	TRBV7-2	.	CASSLDQGLYGYTF	TGTGCCAGCAGCTTAGATCAGGGGCTCTATGGCTACACCTTC
.	TRBJ1-5	TRBV27	TRBD1	CASSLNRGDGNQPQHF	TGTGCCAGCAGTTTGAACAGGGGAGATGGCAATCAGCCCCAGCATTTT
once	TRBJ1-5	TRBV28	.	CASSYSNQPQHF	TGTGCCAGCAGCTATAGCAATCAGCCCCAGCATTTT
.	TRBJ1-5	TRBV7-2	.	CASSLERGVGNQPQHF	TGTGCCAGCAGCTTAGAGAGGGGCGTGGGCAATCAGCCCCAGCATTTT